This TCR beta chain was recovered during a study of T cell changes during pregnancy in multiple sclerosis. The CDR3 is made up of 18 amino acids. The germline V gene has CDR1 MNHEY and CDR2 SMNVEV (reference sequence). V was clipped by 5 bases and J by 7 bases, with 29 bases between them. Data came from immunoSEQ multiplex PCR; TCRdb stores just in-frame clones and leaves some out. Here the sample spans some 80,000 clones, roughly 93% being singletons. The chain couples TRBV27 to TRBJ1-2, with D possibly matching TRBD1 (6 bases). This sample comprised peripheral blood, obtained in the first trimester of pregnancy. This TCR was sampled from a female donor with multiple sclerosis, enrolled in a pregnancy study. CDR3 nucleotide sequence: TGTGCCAGCAGTCCATTAGCTATTACAGGGAGTAGAATTGGTGGCTACACCTTC. Translation: CASSPLAITGSRIGGYTF.